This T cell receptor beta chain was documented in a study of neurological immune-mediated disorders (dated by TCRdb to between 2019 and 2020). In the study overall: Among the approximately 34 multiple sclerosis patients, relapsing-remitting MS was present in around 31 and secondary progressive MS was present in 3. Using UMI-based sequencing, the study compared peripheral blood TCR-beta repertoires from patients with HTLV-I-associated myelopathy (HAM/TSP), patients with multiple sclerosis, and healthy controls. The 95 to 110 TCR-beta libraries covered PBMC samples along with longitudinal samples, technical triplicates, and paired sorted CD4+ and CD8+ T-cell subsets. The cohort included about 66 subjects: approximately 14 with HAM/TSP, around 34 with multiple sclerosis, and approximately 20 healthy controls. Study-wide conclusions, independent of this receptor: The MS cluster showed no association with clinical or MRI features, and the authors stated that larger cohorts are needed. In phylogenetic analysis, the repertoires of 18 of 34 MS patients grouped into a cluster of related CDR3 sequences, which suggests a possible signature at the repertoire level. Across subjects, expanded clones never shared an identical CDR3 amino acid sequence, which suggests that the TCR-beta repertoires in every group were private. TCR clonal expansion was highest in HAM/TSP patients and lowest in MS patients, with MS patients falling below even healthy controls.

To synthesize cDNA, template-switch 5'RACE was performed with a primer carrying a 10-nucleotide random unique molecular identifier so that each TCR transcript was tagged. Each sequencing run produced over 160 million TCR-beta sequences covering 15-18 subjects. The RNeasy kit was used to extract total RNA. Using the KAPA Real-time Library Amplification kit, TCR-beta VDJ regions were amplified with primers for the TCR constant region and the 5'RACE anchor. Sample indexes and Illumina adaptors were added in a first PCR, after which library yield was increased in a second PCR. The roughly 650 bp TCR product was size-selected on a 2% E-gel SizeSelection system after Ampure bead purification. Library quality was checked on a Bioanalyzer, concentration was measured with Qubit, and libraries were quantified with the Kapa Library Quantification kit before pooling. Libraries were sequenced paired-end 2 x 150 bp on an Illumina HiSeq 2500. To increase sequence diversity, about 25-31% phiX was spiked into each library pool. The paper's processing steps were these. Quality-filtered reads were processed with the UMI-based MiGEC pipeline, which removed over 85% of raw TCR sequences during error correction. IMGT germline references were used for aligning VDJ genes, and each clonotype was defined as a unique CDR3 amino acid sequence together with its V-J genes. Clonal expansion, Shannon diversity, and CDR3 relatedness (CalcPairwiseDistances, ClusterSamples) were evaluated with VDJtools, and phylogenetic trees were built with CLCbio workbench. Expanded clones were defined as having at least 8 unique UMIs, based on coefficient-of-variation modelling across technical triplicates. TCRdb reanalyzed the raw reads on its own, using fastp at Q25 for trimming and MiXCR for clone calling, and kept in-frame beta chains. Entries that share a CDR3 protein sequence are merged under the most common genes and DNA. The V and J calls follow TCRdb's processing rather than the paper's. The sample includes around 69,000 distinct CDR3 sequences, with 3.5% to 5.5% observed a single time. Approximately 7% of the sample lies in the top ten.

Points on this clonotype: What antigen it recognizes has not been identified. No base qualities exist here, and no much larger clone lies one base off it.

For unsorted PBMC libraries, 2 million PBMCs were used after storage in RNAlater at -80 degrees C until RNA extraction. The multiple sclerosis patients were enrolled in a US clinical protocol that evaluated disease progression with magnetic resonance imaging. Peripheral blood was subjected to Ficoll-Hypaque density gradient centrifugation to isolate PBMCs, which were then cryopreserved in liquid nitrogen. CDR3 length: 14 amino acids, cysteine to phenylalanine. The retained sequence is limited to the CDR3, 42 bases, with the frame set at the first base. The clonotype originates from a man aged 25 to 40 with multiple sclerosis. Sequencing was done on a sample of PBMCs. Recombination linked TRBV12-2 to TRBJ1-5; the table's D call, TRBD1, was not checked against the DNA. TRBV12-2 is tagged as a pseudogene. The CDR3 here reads CASRLTGCNHPQHF. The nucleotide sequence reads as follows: TGTGCAAGTCGCTTAACAGGGTGCAATCATCCCCAGCATTTT.